Presented here are 18 T cell receptor beta chains from one specimen sequenced in a study of cytomegalovirus exposure and HLA in healthy donors. Researchers ran the PCR with 60 Vbeta and 13 Jbeta primers. Sequencing used immunoSEQ multiplex PCR; TCRdb keeps in-frame clones, though not all of them. The sample gives 150,000 to 200,000 clones, 81% of which show up once; around 4% is in the top ten. The sample was PBMCs. These receptors all stem from a man aged 50 to 59 in good health and CMV-seronegative.

The chain has TRBV7-8 and TRBJ2-5, with D perhaps matching TRBD1 (6 bases). The J call may be in error: the DNA end matches TRBJ2-7 better. From germline, CDR1 is SGHVS and CDR2 FQNEAQ. This CDR3 spans 14 amino acids. CDR3 amino acids: CASSLAQGPYEQYF. DNA of the CDR3: TGTGCCAGCAGCTTAGCTCAGGGGCCATACGAGCAGTACTTC.

CDR3 amino acids: CASSQTTDPREQYF. DNA of the CDR3: TGCGCCAGCAGCCAAACGACTGACCCTAGAGAGCAGTACTTC. This chain joins TRBV4-3 and TRBJ2-7; no clear D gene. The ends were cut back, 2 bases at V and 7 bases at J, with 15 bases in the middle. The V gene's germline CDR1 is LGHNA and CDR2 YSLEER. The CDR3 has 14 residues.

This rearrangement joins TRBV12-5 to TRBJ1-4; 8 nucleotides align to TRBD1. Looked up from germline, CDR1 is LGHNT and CDR2 is FRNRAP. The CDR3 is made up of 15 amino acids. J gave up 4 bases and V 5 bases, and 6 bases lay outside the gene matches. The CDR3 sequence: CASGPPGGDNEKLFF. The CDR3 coding sequence is TGTGCTAGTGGTCCACCAGGGGGCGATAATGAAAAACTGTTTTTT.

V and J are TRBV5-1 and TRBJ1-5; D uncertain. The ends were cut back, 0 bases at V and 1 base at J, with 11 bases in the middle. The CDR3 is 16 amino acids. The V gene's germline CDR1 is SGHRS and CDR2 YFSETQ. CDR3 protein: CASSLAHGESNQPQHF. The CDR3, as DNA: TGCGCCAGCAGCTTGGCCCATGGAGAGAGCAATCAGCCCCAGCATTTT.

Remarks on this clone: The sample contains more than one DNA sequence encoding this CDR3. This chain joins TRBV4-1 and TRBJ1-2; D ambiguous. The CDR3 covers 12 residues. Trimming cost V 0 bases and J 8 bases, with 7 bases left between them. In germline, CDR1 is MGHRA, CDR2 YSYEKL. The CDR3, as DNA: TGCGCCAGCAGCCAAGATCTGAGAGGCTACACCTTC. This gives the protein CASSQDLRGYTF.

This chain connects TRBV6-1 to TRBJ2-7, with 10 nucleotides matching TRBD1. V was clipped by 9 bases and J by 6 bases; unmatched bases: 11. Germline V CDR1 and CDR2: MNHNS, SASEGT. CDR3 length: 14 amino acids. CDR3 DNA sequence: TGTGCCAGTACCACTGGGACAGGGGTGTTCGAGCAGTACTTC. Its translation: CASTTGTGVFEQYF.

This chain joins TRBV27 and TRBJ1-1; D perhaps matches TRBD1 (6 bases). V was trimmed by 2 bases and J by 4 bases, leaving 8 bases between them. The CDR3 covers 13 residues. Germline lookup yields CDR1 MNHEY and CDR2 SMNVEV (reference sequence). CDR3 nucleotide sequence: TGTGCCAGCAGTTTAGGGACATCCACTGAAGCTTTCTTT. Amino acid sequence: CASSLGTSTEAFF.

This chain uses TRBV19 with TRBJ2-2; D is perhaps TRBD2 (6 bases). V shed 5 bases and J shed 1 base, with 17 bases lying between them. The germline V gene encodes CDR1 LNHDA and CDR2 SQIVND (reference sequence). The CDR3 contains 17 residues. The CDR3 protein is CASSLGGWELNTGELFF. The CDR3 bases are TGTGCCAGTAGTCTCGGGGGATGGGAATTGAACACCGGGGAGCTGTTTTTT. Drawing the rest from reference TRBV19 and TRBJ2-2, the complete variable domain is DGGITQSPKYLFRKEGQNVTLSCEQNLNHDAMYWYRQDPGQGLRLIYYSQIVNDFQKGDIAEGYSVSREKKESFPLTVTSAQKNPTAFYLCASSLGGWELNTGELFFGEGSRLTVL.

The rearrangement links TRBV7-9 to TRBJ1-5; D is possibly TRBD1 (5 bases). The CDR3 totals 13 residues. Germline V gives CDR1 SEHNR, CDR2 FQNEAQ (reference sequence). Trimming pared 5 bases from V and 4 bases from J, leaving 9 bases between. This CDR3 is CASSPGGNQPQHF. The CDR3 DNA reads as TGTGCCAGCAGCCCCGGGGGGAATCAGCCCCAGCATTTT. Together with reference TRBV7-9 and TRBJ1-5, the CDR3 gives the full variable domain: DTGVSQNPRHKITKRGQNVTFRCDPISEHNRLYWYRQTLGQGPEFLTYFQNEAQLEKSRLLSDRFSAERPKGSFSTLEIQRTEQGDSAMYLCASSPGGNQPQHFGDGTRLSIL.

V is TRBV29-1 and J is TRBJ1-1; D may be TRBD1 (6 bases). This CDR3 is built from 13 residues. Trimming took 3 bases from V and 2 from J, leaving 10 bases between them. The V gene's germline CDR1 is SQVTM and CDR2 ANQGSEA. This CDR3 reads CSVEGTTNTEAFF. CDR3 coding DNA: TGCAGCGTTGAGGGGACAACAAACACTGAAGCTTTCTTT.

In its sample, this clone was seen a few times. J is TRBJ1-6 and V is TRBV18; maybe TRBD1 (5 bases). Trimming pared 4 bases from V and 5 bases from J, leaving 9 bases between. The germline gives CDR1 KGHSH, CDR2 LQKENI. The CDR3 is made up of 14 amino acids. CDR3 sequence reads: CASSLGRDNSPLHF. CDR3 bases: TGTGCCAGCTCACTCGGCAGGGATAATTCACCCCTCCACTTT.

This clone was observed a few times. The gene calls are TRBV4-1 and TRBJ1-1, with 10 bases aligning to TRBD1. Per germline, CDR1 MGHRA and CDR2 YSYEKL. The CDR3 covers 15 residues. The V and J ends lost 1 base and 7 bases, in that order; junction bases with no gene match: 6. The CDR3 region is CASSQVGTGDGEAFF. The CDR3 nucleotides are TGCGCCAGCAGCCAAGTGGGGACAGGGGACGGTGAAGCTTTCTTT.

The rearrangement links TRBV29-1 to TRBJ2-7; D uncertain. Trimming took off 1 base at V and 3 bases at J, with 4 bases between the two ends. Germline V gene data show CDR1 as SQVTM and CDR2 as ANQGSEA. The CDR3 is 11 amino acids. DNA for the CDR3: TGCAGCGTTGAAGTCAGCTACGAGCAGTACTTC. Protein product: CSVEVSYEQYF.

The chain combines TRBV6-5 with TRBJ1-2; D is perhaps TRBD1 (6 bases). The CDR3 loop spans 14 amino acids. Germline assignment: CDR1 MNHEY and CDR2 SVGAGI. V was pared by 2 bases and J by 3 bases, with 10 bases between. The CDR3 protein is CASSYIGQYYGYTF. The DNA of the CDR3 is TGTGCCAGCAGTTACATCGGACAGTACTATGGCTACACCTTC.

V usage is TRBV2 and J usage is TRBJ1-5, with 7 bases that match TRBD1. J gave up 7 bases and V 2 bases, and 8 bases lay outside the gene matches. CDR1 is SNHLY and CDR2 is FYNNEI in the germline V gene. The CDR3 consists of 15 residues. The CDR3, as DNA: TGTGCCAGCAGTGAATTTGGAGGGGGCGGCCAGCCCCAGCATTTT. Protein: CASSEFGGGGQPQHF.

V is TRBV4-1 and J is TRBJ2-3, with TRBD2 matching 10 bases. V lost 4 bases, J lost 3 bases, and 7 bases stayed unmatched. Germline CDR1 MGHRA, CDR2 YSYEKL. The CDR3 has 16 amino acids. The CDR3 sequence: CASSRPSGLATDTQYF. In nucleotides, the CDR3 is TGCGCCAGCAGCCGCCCGTCGGGACTAGCGACAGATACGCAGTATTTT.

The chain links TRBV10-1 to TRBJ2-5, with TRBD2 as a possible D gene (6 bases). Germline lookup yields CDR1 WNHNN and CDR2 SYGVQD (reference sequence). Trimming pared 6 bases from V and 4 bases from J, leaving 12 bases between. CDR3 size: 13 residues. CDR3 in DNA: TGCGCCAGCAGCGGGGGTTGGGGAGAGACCCAGTACTTC. Translating gives CASSGGWGETQYF.

This clone was counted a single time. The V gene is TRBV5-1, the J gene TRBJ1-3, with 7 positions matching TRBD1. Germline CDR1 SGHRS, CDR2 YFSETQ. The CDR3 sequence is 14 residues long. V dropped 0 bases and J dropped 8; count of bases not matched to a gene: 5. In nucleotides, the CDR3 is TGCGCCAGCAGCTTGGATGGACAGGAAGACACCATATATTTT. This translates into CASSLDGQEDTIYF.